This is a list of T cell receptor beta chains from one sample in a study of blood T cell repertoires in COVID-19. The data were produced by immunoSEQ multiplex PCR, yet TCRdb's version contains in-frame clones alone and is incomplete. In the table there are around 16,000 clones, around 84% of which are singletons. Material for sequencing was peripheral blood. These receptors were collected from a human donor in a cohort sampled during active COVID-19. The CDR3 runs from the conserved cysteine through the conserved F or W. D genes are given only for firm matches. Clone size appears in some rows only: once, few, many, or a class for an expanded clone.

D,J,size,V,DNA,CDR3
.,TRBJ2-7,.,TRBV10-3,TGTGCCATCAGTGGGATTGGGGCACCAAAGACCTACGAGCAGTACTTC,CAISGIGAPKTYEQYF
TRBD2,TRBJ2-3,.,TRBV6-6,TGTGCCAGCAGTTACGGAACGGGGGGGCGGGATACGCAGTATTTT,CASSYGTGGRDTQYF
TRBD1,TRBJ2-7,few,TRBV18,TGTGCCAGCTCCCCCGGGACAGGGGCGTACGAGCAGTACTTC,CASSPGTGAYEQYF
.,TRBJ1-6,.,TRBV14,TGTGCCAGCAGCCAGACGGGGGGGGGATTCAGTTCACCCCTCCACTTT,CASSQTGGGFSSPLHF
.,TRBJ1-5,.,TRBV7-2,TGTGCCAGCAGCTTAGTGGGCCTACAGGGCCTTAGCAATCAGCCCCAGCATTTT,CASSLVGLQGLSNQPQHF
TRBD2,TRBJ2-1,once,TRBV2,TGTGCCAGCGCCTTGGGGGGGGACAATGAGCAGTTCTTC,CASALGGDNEQFF
TRBD1,TRBJ2-3,once,TRBV12-5,TGTGCTAGTGGGCGCGGACAGGGGACCACAGATACGCAGTATTTT,CASGRGQGTTDTQYF
TRBD1,TRBJ2-1,.,TRBV5-4,TGTGCCAGCAGCCCCCCGACAGGGTTGAGCTCCTACAATGAGCAGTTCTTC,CASSPPTGLSSYNEQFF
.,TRBJ1-2,.,TRBV6-5,TGTGCCAGCAGCCGAACAGTGAGGGGGAGCTATGGCTACACCTTC,CASSRTVRGSYGYTF
TRBD1,TRBJ1-2,few,TRBV29-1,TGCAGCGTTGTGGACAGGGGGCGAGTGGATGGCTACACCTTC,CSVVDRGRVDGYTF
TRBD2,TRBJ2-2,.,TRBV5-1,TGCGCCAGCAGCTATTCTAGCGGGGGATCGAACACCGGGGAGCTGTTTTTT,CASSYSSGGSNTGELFF
TRBD1,TRBJ2-7,.,TRBV7-9,TGTGCCAGCAGCGAGGGACAGACCGAGCAGTACTTC,CASSEGQTEQYF
.,TRBJ2-1,.,TRBV21-1,TGTGCCAGCAGCAAAGGGGCGGTCAGGGGACTAGAATGCGTAAGGGACCATGAGCAGTTCTTC,CASSKGAVRGLECVRDHEQFF
.,TRBJ1-3,.,TRBV11-2,TGTGCCAGCACCGGAGGCCAGGCATTTACGGGAAACACCATATATTTT,CASTGGQAFTGNTIYF
TRBD2,TRBJ2-3,once,TRBV2,TGTGCCATCTTCCCGGGAGGGGACACCACAGATACGCAGTATTTT,CAIFPGGDTTDTQYF
.,TRBJ1-2,.,TRBV12-3/TRBV12-4,TGTGCCAGCAGTTTCCTCGGGTATGGCTACACCTTC,CASSFLGYGYTF
.,TRBJ2-7,.,TRBV11-3,TGTGCCAGCAGCTTAGGCCCACCCGGAGGGGGGGAGGACGAGCAGTACTTC,CASSLGPPGGGEDEQYF
TRBD2,TRBJ2-3,.,TRBV29-1,TGCAGCGCCGATAAACCGGGACTAGGACCCGCAGATACGCAGTATTTT,CSADKPGLGPADTQYF
.,TRBJ1-2,.,TRBV28,TGTGCCAGCAGTTTATCCGGAACCGCTAGTTATGGCTACACCTTC,CASSLSGTASYGYTF
.,TRBJ2-2,.,TRBV5-6,TGTGCCAGCAGCACCCGGGACATCAGCACCGGGGAGCTGTTTTTT,CASSTRDISTGELFF
.,TRBJ2-5,.,TRBV5-1,TGCGCCAGCAGCCCGAGGACTACCCTTCAAGAGACCCAGTACTTC,CASSPRTTLQETQYF
TRBD1,TRBJ2-5,.,TRBV13,TGTGCCAGCAGCCCCAGGGGGTTCCAAGAGACCCAGTACTTC,CASSPRGFQETQYF
TRBD1,TRBJ1-1,.,TRBV28,TGTGCCAGCAGCTCACAGGGGGCAATGAACACTGAAGCTTTCTTT,CASSSQGAMNTEAFF
.,TRBJ2-3,.,TRBV13,TGTGCCAGCAGCTTATCAGCAGGGCGGGGAGATACGCAGTATTTT,CASSLSAGRGDTQYF
.,TRBJ1-4,once,TRBV2,TGTGCCAGCAGTGGGGGCAGAGACCATGAAAAACTGTTTTTT,CASSGGRDHEKLFF
TRBD1,TRBJ2-6,.,TRBV5-6,TGTGCCAGCAGCTCGCTGGACAGGCGAAGCTCTGGGGCCAACGTCCTGACTTTC,CASSSLDRRSSGANVLTF
TRBD1,TRBJ1-2,.,TRBV3-1/TRBV3-2,TGTGCCAGCAGCCACCGGGACAGGGTAAACTATGGCTACACCTTC,CASSHRDRVNYGYTF
TRBD1,TRBJ2-3,.,TRBV7-2,TGTGCCAGCAGCCTAGGGACAGTTACAGATACGCAGTATTTT,CASSLGTVTDTQYF